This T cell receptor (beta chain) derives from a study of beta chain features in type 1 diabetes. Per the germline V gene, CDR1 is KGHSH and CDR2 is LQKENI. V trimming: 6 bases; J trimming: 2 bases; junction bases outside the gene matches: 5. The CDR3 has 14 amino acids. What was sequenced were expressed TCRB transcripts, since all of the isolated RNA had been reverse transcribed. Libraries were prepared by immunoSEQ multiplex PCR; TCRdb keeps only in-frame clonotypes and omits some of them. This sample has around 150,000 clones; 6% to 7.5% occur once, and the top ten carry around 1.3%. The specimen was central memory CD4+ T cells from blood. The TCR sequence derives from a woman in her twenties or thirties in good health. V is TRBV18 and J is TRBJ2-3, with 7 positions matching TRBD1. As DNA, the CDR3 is TGTGCCAGCTCCGGGACAGTCCCCACAGATACGCAGTATTTT. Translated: CASSGTVPTDTQYF. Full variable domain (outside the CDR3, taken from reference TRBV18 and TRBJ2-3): NAGVMQNPRHLVRRRGQEARLRCSPMKGHSHVYWYRQLPEEGLKFMVYLQKENIIDESGMPKERFSAEFPKEGPSILRIQQVVRGDSAAYFCASSGTVPTDTQYFGPGTRLTVL.